A single sample is the source of the 4 T cell receptor beta chains below, sequenced in a study of technical replicates of blood from a handful of donors. Sequencing used immunoSEQ multiplex PCR; TCRdb keeps in-frame clones, though not all of them. The sample includes 70,000 to 95,000 clones, 95% to 98% of them seen just once. What was sequenced was T cells isolated from PBMCs. These receptors all come from a human donor in good health.

The V call is TRBV4-1, the J call TRBJ2-5; D might be TRBD2 (5 bases). The CDR3 is made up of 13 amino acids. Per germline, CDR1 MGHRA and CDR2 YSYEKL. V shed 3 bases and J shed 3 bases, with 8 bases lying between them. The chain's CDR3 is CASSQGRKETQYF. The CDR3 nucleotides read TGCGCCAGCAGCCAGGGGAGAAAAGAGACCCAGTACTTC.

The gene calls are TRBV19 and TRBJ1-1, with unresolved D. The length of the CDR3 is 15 residues. V was pared by 0 bases and J by 2 bases, with 10 bases between. Germline CDR1 is LNHDA and CDR2 is SQIVND (reference sequence). The DNA of the CDR3 is TGTGCCAGTAGTATAGATTGGGAGATTAACACTGAAGCTTTCTTT. It codes for CASSIDWEINTEAFF.

The rearrangement uses TRBV6-1 and TRBJ1-2; D perhaps matches TRBD1 (6 bases). Germline-derived CDR1 and CDR2 are MNHNS and SASEGT. V lost 7 bases, J lost 4 bases, and 16 bases lay in between. The CDR3 is 14 amino acids. In DNA, the CDR3 is TGTGCCAGCACTCCGGGACAAACAATCTATGGCTACACCTTC. Translation: CASTPGQTIYGYTF.

On this clone itself: Compared with germline, one end of the junction differs, possibly owing to a read error. This sequence joins TRBV6-5 and TRBJ2-4, with 10 bases aligning to TRBD1. There are 11 residues in the CDR3. The V gene's germline CDR1 is MNHEY and CDR2 SVGAGI. The CDR3 bases are TGTGCCAGCAGGGACAGGGGACAGGGGAACTTC. This translates into CASRDRGQGNF.